This entry is about one T cell receptor beta chain. Antigen unknown. This sample stems from a study of radiotherapy plus CTLA-4 blockade in lung cancer. Study context: The study recorded objective responses in around 18% of patients and disease control in about 30%.

Broader study findings: The best prediction of response reportedly came from early blood T cell clone dynamics, with interferon-beta. Radiotherapy with ipilimumab was followed by blood expansion of tumor-derived clones.

The protocol was immunoSEQ multiplex PCR, while the TCRdb copy is restricted to in-frame clones and leaves out a portion. This sample has more than 25,000 clones; 79% occur once, and the top ten carry 15% to 20%. The ends were cut back, 4 bases at V and 6 bases at J, with 13 bases in the middle. CDR1 MGHRA and CDR2 YSYEKL come from the germline V gene. The CDR3 runs to 14 residues. The TCR was taken from a human donor with non-small cell lung cancer that progressed on radiotherapy plus ipilimumab. Sequencing was performed on peripheral blood, taken from a patient treated with radiotherapy plus ipilimumab. The rearrangement uses TRBV4-1 and TRBJ2-1, with D perhaps TRBD1 or TRBD2 (5 bases each). The CDR3 here is CASSPEGRANEQFF. Here the CDR3 DNA reads TGCGCCAGCAGCCCCGAGGGGCGAGCCAATGAGCAGTTCTTC.